The T cell receptor (beta chain) described here comes from a study of CD8 T cells in Susac syndrome. Random hexamers were used to reverse transcribe about 0.5 to 1 ug of RNA. TCRdb itself ran the immunoSEQ multiplex PCR reads through MiXCR, one entry per CDR3 protein. The sample lists just under 150,000 distinct CDR3 sequences, 94% occurring once. The sample was CD4+ T cells from PBMCs. This receptor was identified in a human donor in good health.

CDR3 sequence reads: CSAGSLGERELDDEQFF. The CDR3 coding sequence is TGCAGTGCTGGCTCCCTGGGGGAGCGGGAGTTAGACGATGAGCAGTTCTTC. This chain connects TRBV20-1 to TRBJ2-1, with 8 bases that match TRBD2. Germline V gives CDR1 DFQATT, CDR2 SNEGSKA (reference sequence). V gave up 5 bases and J gave up 8 bases; unmatched junction bases: 20. The CDR3 is made up of 17 amino acids.